This TCR beta chain appears in the sequencing data of a study of cytomegalovirus exposure and HLA in healthy donors. Use of 60 Vbeta and 13 Jbeta primers characterized the PCR. Clones were sequenced by immunoSEQ multiplex PCR, and TCRdb holds only the in-frame ones, with some missing. The table includes approximately 140,000 clones, more than 60% detected once. This clone was seen more than once but under ten times. Its antigen is still unknown. Trimming left V 1 base short and J 0 bases short, with 12 bases between. From germline, CDR1 is MGHRA and CDR2 YSYEKL. The CDR3 has 16 residues. Though nominally healthy at sampling, donors likely had unrecorded immune exposures. Study results and caveats: Rare sequences made up most TCRs, while some public TCRs were found in many donors.

Source material: PBMCs. This chain links TRBV4-1 with TRBJ1-2, with D maybe TRBD1 (5 bases). The receptor was isolated from a man aged 35 to 55 in good health and CMV-seronegative. CDR3 nucleotide sequence: TGCGCCAGCAGCCAAGCCGCTTCGACAGCTAACTATGGCTACACCTTC. Protein sequence: CASSQAASTANYGYTF.